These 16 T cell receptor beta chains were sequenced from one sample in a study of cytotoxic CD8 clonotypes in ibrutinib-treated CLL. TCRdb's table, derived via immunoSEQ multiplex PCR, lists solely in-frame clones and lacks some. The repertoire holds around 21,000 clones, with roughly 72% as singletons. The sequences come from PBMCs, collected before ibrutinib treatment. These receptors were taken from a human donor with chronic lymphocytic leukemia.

This CDR3 is CASSRTSGSGTLETQYF. CDR3 coding DNA: TGTGCCAGCAGCCGGACTAGCGGGAGCGGTACGTTAGAGACCCAGTACTTC. The chain links TRBV7-9 to TRBJ2-5; 13 nucleotides line up with TRBD2. V shed 5 bases and J 4 bases; nucleotides not matched to a gene: 10. CDR1 is SEHNR and CDR2 is FQNEAQ in the germline V gene (reference sequence). The CDR3 loop spans 17 amino acids.

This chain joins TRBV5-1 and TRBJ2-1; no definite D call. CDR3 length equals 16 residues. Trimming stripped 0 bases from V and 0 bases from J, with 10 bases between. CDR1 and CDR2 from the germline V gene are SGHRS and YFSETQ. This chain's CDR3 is CASSLAGQSSYNEQFF. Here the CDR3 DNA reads TGCGCCAGCAGCTTGGCCGGGCAGAGCTCCTACAATGAGCAGTTCTTC.

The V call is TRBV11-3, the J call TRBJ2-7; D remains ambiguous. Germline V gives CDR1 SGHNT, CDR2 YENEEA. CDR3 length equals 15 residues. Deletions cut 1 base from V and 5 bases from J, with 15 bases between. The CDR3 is CASSLGGNTGHEQYF. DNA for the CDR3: TGTGCCAGCAGCTTAGGGGGAAATACCGGTCACGAGCAGTACTTC.

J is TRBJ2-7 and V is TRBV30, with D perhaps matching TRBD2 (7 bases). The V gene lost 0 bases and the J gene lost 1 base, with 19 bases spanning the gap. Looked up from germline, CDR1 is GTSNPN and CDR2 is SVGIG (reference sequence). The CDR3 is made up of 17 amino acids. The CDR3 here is CAWSVQRLGGLSYEQYF. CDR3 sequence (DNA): TGTGCCTGGAGTGTACAACGATTGGGGGGGCTTTCCTACGAGCAGTACTTC.

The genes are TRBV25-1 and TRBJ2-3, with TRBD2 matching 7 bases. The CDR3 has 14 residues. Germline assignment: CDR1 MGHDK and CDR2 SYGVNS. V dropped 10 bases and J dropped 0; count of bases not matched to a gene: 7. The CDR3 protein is CATLAETSTDTQYF. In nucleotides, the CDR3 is TGTGCCACCCTAGCGGAAACTAGCACAGATACGCAGTATTTT. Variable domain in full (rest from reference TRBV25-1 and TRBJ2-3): EADIYQTPRYLVIGTGKKITLECSQTMGHDKMYWYQQDPGMELHLIHYSYGVNSTEKGDLSSESTVSRIRTEHFPLTLESARPSHTSQYLCATLAETSTDTQYFGPGTRLTVL.

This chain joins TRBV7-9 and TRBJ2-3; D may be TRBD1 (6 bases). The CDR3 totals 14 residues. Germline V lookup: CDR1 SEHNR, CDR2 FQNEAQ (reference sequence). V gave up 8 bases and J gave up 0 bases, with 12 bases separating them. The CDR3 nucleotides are TGTGCCAGCTGCAGGGGATTAAGCACAGATACGCAGTATTTT. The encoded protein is CASCRGLSTDTQYF.

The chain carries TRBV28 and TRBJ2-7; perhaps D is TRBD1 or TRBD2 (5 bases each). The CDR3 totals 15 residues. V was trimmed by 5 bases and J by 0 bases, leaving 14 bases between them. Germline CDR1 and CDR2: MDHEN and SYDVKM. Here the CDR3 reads CASSGGSVSSYEQYF. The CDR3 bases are TGTGCCAGCAGTGGGGGTAGCGTGAGCTCCTACGAGCAGTACTTC.

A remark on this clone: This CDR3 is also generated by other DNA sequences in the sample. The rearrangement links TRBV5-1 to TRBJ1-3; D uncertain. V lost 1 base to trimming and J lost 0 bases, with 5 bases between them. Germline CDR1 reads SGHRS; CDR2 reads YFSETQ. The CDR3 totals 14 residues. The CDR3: CASSLRGSGNTIYF. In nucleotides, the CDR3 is TGCGCCAGCAGCTTGAGAGGCTCTGGAAACACCATATATTTT.

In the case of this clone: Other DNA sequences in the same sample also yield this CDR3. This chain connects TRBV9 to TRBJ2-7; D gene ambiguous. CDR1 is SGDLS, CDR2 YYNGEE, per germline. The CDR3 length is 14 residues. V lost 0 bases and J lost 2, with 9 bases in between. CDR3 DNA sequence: TGTGCCAGCAGCGTAGCAGGCGGCCCCTACGAGCAGTACTTC. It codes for CASSVAGGPYEQYF.

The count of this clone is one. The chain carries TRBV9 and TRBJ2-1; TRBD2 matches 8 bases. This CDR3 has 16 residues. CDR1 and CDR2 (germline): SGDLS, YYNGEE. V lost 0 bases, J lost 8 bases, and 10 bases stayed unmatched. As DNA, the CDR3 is TGTGCCAGCAGCGTAGAAACTAGCGGAGTGGGGGATGAGCAGTTCTTC. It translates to CASSVETSGVGDEQFF.

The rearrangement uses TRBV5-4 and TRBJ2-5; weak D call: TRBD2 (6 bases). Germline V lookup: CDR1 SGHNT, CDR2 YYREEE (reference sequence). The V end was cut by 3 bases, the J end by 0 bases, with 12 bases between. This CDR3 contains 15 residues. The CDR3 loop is CASSSPRGNQETQYF. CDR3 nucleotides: TGTGCCAGCAGCTCTCCTCGGGGGAACCAAGAGACCCAGTACTTC.

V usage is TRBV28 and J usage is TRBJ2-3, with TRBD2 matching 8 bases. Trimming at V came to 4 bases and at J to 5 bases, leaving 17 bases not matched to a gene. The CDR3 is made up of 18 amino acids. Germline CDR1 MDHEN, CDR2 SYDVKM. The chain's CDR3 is CASSSRRVAGGRGDTQYF. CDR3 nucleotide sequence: TGTGCCAGCAGTTCCCGCCGAGTTGCGGGAGGCCGGGGAGATACGCAGTATTTT.

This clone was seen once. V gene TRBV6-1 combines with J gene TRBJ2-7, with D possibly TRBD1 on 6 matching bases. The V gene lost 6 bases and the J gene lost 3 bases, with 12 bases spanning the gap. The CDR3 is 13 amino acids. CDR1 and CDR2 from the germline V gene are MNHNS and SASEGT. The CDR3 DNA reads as TGTGCCAGCAGCAGGACAGTAAACTACGAGCAGTACTTC. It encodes CASSRTVNYEQYF.

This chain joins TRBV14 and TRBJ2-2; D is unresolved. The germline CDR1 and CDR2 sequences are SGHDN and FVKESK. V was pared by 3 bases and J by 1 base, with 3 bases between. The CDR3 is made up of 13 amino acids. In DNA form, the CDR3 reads TGTGCCAGCAGCCACTGGAACACCGGGGAGCTGTTTTTT. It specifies CASSHWNTGELFF.

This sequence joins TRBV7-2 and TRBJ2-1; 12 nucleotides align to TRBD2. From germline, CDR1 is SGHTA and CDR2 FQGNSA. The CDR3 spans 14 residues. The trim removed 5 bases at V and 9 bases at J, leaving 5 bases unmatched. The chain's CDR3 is CASSRLAGEGEQFF. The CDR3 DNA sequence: TGTGCCAGCAGCAGACTAGCGGGAGAGGGTGAGCAGTTCTTC.

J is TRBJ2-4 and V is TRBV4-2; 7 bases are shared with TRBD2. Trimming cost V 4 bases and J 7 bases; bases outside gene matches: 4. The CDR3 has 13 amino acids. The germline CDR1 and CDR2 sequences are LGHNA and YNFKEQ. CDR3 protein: CASSLTSNNIQYF. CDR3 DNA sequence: TGTGCCAGCAGCCTGACTAGCAATAACATTCAGTACTTC.